Below are 7 T cell receptor beta chains sequenced from a single sample in a study of T cells in Graves' hyperthyroidism and ophthalmopathy (dated by TCRdb to between 2018 and 2020). Receptor libraries were prepared by multiplex PCR. Sequencing instrument: Illumina HiSeq 2000. Amplification of TCR beta CDR3 regions was carried out from RNA transcripts. The TCR CDR3 was subjected to a first round of RT-PCR using the HTBI primer set and the Qiagen OneStep RT-PCR kit. TCRdb applied fastp at Q25 and MiXCR to the public reads, then kept only in-frame beta chains. Records with the same CDR3 protein are collapsed into one entry carrying the most frequent genes and DNA. Here the sample has around 300,000 distinct CDR3 sequences; 13% occur a single time. The top ten constitute more than 7.5% of the sample. Sequencing was performed on blood. The receptors here all came from a woman between 25 and 40 years old with Graves' hyperthyroidism that later progressed to Graves' ophthalmopathy.

In its sample, this clonotype was seen many times. The chain has TRBV19 and TRBJ1-1, with D hard to call. The ends were cut back, 3 bases at V and 4 bases at J, with 15 bases in the middle. The CDR3 sequence is 15 residues long. Germline V gene sequence: CDR1 LNHDA, CDR2 SQIVND (reference sequence). The chain's CDR3 is CASSMGLTAGTEAFF. The CDR3 DNA sequence: TGTGCCAGTAGTATGGGTCTTACCGCGGGCACTGAAGCTTTCTTT.

The chain has TRBV9 and TRBJ2-3; TRBD2 is a possible D gene (6 bases). The germline V gene has CDR1 SGDLS and CDR2 YYNGEE. The CDR3 length is 13 residues. Between the trimmed V and J ends, which lost 4 bases and 5 bases, there was a span of 11 bases. In DNA, the CDR3 is TGTGCCAGCAGCCTCCGAGCGGGAGATACGCAGTATTTT. Amino acids: CASSLRAGDTQYF.

The chain employs TRBV3-1 and TRBJ2-5; D perhaps matches TRBD1 (6 bases). Trimming removed 2 bases from V and 3 bases from J, with 10 bases in between. In germline, CDR1 is LGHDT, CDR2 YNNKEL (reference sequence). The CDR3 covers 14 residues. The CDR3 DNA is TGTGCCAGCAGCCAACGGGACACGGAAGAGACCCAGTACTTC. It encodes CASSQRDTEETQYF.

This clonotype was counted at least ten times. This chain's CDR3 is CAWSALPGSDTQYF. CDR3 nucleotide sequence: TGTGCCTGGAGTGCTCTCCCGGGGTCAGATACGCAGTATTTT. The chain uses TRBV30 and TRBJ2-3; possibly TRBD2 for D (5 bases). Trimming removed 1 base from V and 4 bases from J, with 12 bases in between. This CDR3 has 14 amino acids. The V gene's germline CDR1 is GTSNPN and CDR2 SVGIG (reference sequence).

This clonotype has at least ten counts. This sequence joins TRBV3-1 and TRBJ1-2; D unclear. CDR1 and CDR2 from the germline V gene are LGHDT and YNNKEL (reference sequence). The CDR3 loop spans 15 amino acids. Trimming took 2 bases from V and 0 from J, leaving 10 bases between them. CDR3 bases: TGTGCCAGCAGCCAACCCTCCGGGGCTAACTATGGCTACACCTTC. Amino acid sequence: CASSQPSGANYGYTF.

This chain connects TRBV6-1 to TRBJ2-7; D possibly corresponds to TRBD1 (5 bases). CDR3 length equals 15 residues. CDR1 is MNHNS, CDR2 SASEGT, per germline. V was pared by 1 base and J by 2 bases, with 12 bases between. The CDR3 sequence: CASSEGWGRPYEQYF. The CDR3 DNA reads as TGTGCCAGCAGTGAAGGTTGGGGCAGACCCTACGAGCAGTACTTC.

In its sample, this clonotype was seen a few times. The genes are TRBV5-1 and TRBJ2-7; 8 bases align to TRBD2. The V gene's germline CDR1 is SGHRS and CDR2 YFSETQ. V shed 0 bases and J 2 bases; nucleotides not matched to a gene: 4. This CDR3 spans 15 amino acids. CDR3 sequence (DNA): TGCGCCAGCAGCTTGGGGGGACTAGGGACCTACGAGCAGTACTTC. Translated: CASSLGGLGTYEQYF.